The clone carrying this TCR beta chain was recorded a few times. Its target is not known. TCRdb reprocessed the reads with MiXCR, giving one entry per CDR3 protein. The data contain some 940,000 distinct CDR3 sequences, 30% to 40% of them singletons. This CDR3 has 10 amino acids. V was clipped by 3 bases and J by 12 bases, with 3 bases between them. These data are taken from a study of T cell repertoires in cytomegalovirus infection. Across the whole study: It was the public TCR beta signatures that indicated both CMV infection and matching HLA type.

Study-level findings and limits: Ex vivo, HLA-C-restricted CMV-specific TCR beta clonotypes prevailed over the rest of the response.

The chain combines TRBV12-3 or TRBV12-4 with TRBJ1-6, with D uncertain. The receptor comes from a human donor in good health (CMV status not recorded). Some clones in this sample may be carry-over from other donors' samples. The sequenced sample was cultured CD8+ T cells from PBMCs, obtained from culture after CMV antigen stimulation. The CDR3 DNA sequence: TGTGCCAGCAGTTTTAGACCCCTCCACTTT. Its translation: CASSFRPLHF.